The sequence of this TCR beta chain was determined in a study of T-cell reconstitution after alpha-beta-depleted transplantation in children. Study-wide results and limits: By one year post-transplant, T-cell counts and diversity largely arose from T cells that were newly produced.

Molecular barcoding with unique molecular identifiers was used for the TCRbeta library. TCRdb used MiXCR to reprocess the PCR reads, holding one entry per CDR3 protein. Of around 270,000 distinct CDR3 sequences in the sample, 7.5% to 9% were seen once. The junction had 10 bases not matched to a gene; V was cut back by 2 bases and J by 2 bases. The CDR3 is 19 amino acids. The germline gives CDR1 MNHNS, CDR2 SASEGT. This clonotype was recorded a few times. Its antigen is unknown. The chain couples TRBV6-1 to TRBJ2-3; 13 bases agree with TRBD2. The sequence derives from a female patient between 2 and 15 years old who had a stem cell transplant for Fanconi anemia, so the T cells may come from the graft donor. The sequenced sample was peripheral blood, obtained 360 days after TCRalphabeta/CD19-depleted stem cell transplant. The CDR3 region is CASSEIGGLAGLFTDTQYF. The CDR3, as DNA: TGTGCCAGCAGTGAAATCGGGGGACTAGCGGGACTCTTCACAGATACGCAGTATTTT.